A single sample is the source of the 5 T cell receptor beta chains below, sequenced in a study of T cell repertoires in ileal Crohn's disease. Using immunoSEQ multiplex PCR, the repertoire was profiled, and TCRdb retains in-frame clones only, with some absent. The sample shows about 62,000 clones, 70% to 90% of them seen only once. Documented time point: neoterminal ileum biopsy at postoperative endoscopy, about 6 months after surgery. Sequenced: ileal tissue. These receptors all stem from an adult with Crohn's disease.

The chain carries TRBV9 and TRBJ2-3; D gene unclear. The germline V and J ends were trimmed by 5 bases and 2 bases, with 6 bases remaining between them. The V gene's germline CDR1 is SGDLS and CDR2 YYNGEE. This CDR3 has 12 amino acids. CDR3 DNA: TGTGCCAGCAGTCCCTACACAGATACGCAGTATTTT. This encodes CASSPYTDTQYF.

This clone is a singleton in its sample. The rearrangement joins TRBV6-5 to TRBJ2-3; a weak D match, TRBD2 (5 bases). The CDR3 has 12 residues. The V gene's germline CDR1 is MNHEY and CDR2 SVGAGI. V lost 6 bases to trimming and J lost 4 bases, with 8 bases between them. Here the CDR3 reads CASSSSADTQYF. CDR3 nucleotide sequence: TGTGCCAGCAGCAGTAGCGCAGATACGCAGTATTTT.

The chain carries TRBV7-8 and TRBJ1-4; 8 bases line up with TRBD1. The CDR3 loop spans 14 amino acids. The trim removed 5 bases at V and 11 bases at J, leaving 10 bases unmatched. CDR1 and CDR2 (germline): SGHVS, FQNEAQ. CDR3 nucleotides: TGTGCCAGCAGCAAGGACAGGGCGTCGTCCAAACTGTTTTTT. It specifies CASSKDRASSKLFF.

For this clone: One end of the junction varies from germline; a read error may be responsible. This CDR3 reads CASSFPAGRTDTQYF. The CDR3 DNA is TGTGCTAGCAGCTTCCCAGCGGGTAGGACAGATACGCAGTATTTT. The chain has TRBV7-7 and TRBJ2-3; D perhaps matches TRBD2 (6 bases). Germline CDR1 reads SSHAT; CDR2 reads FNYEAQ (reference sequence). This CDR3 is 15 amino acids long.

The chain has TRBV5-4 and TRBJ1-1, with 8 bases matching TRBD1. Germline V gene data show CDR1 as SGHNT and CDR2 as YYREEE (reference sequence). Trimming cost V 0 bases and J 7 bases; bases outside gene matches: 11. This CDR3 is built from 16 residues. The CDR3 here is CASSLDISGTGNEAFF. CDR3 in DNA: TGTGCCAGCAGCTTGGATATATCGGGGACAGGCAATGAAGCTTTCTTT.